This note documents a single T cell receptor beta chain sequence. Assay used: immunoSEQ multiplex PCR; TCRdb lists only in-frame clones, some missing. Of a few hundred thousand clones in the sample, roughly 84% were seen once. This entry is derived from a study of blood T cell repertoires in COVID-19. Study in general: Material from acute and convalescent COVID-19 was sourced from the United States, Italy and Spain.

This TCR came from a woman of 80 years or more with acute or convalescent COVID-19. The sequenced material came from peripheral blood.

CDR3 protein: CASSDRPGLDTEAFF. The CDR3 DNA sequence: TGTGCCAGCAGTGATAGACCAGGGTTGGACACTGAAGCTTTCTTT. The rearrangement joins TRBV6-1 to TRBJ1-1, with D maybe TRBD1 (5 bases). Germline CDR1 MNHNS, CDR2 SASEGT. The CDR3 loop spans 15 amino acids. V gave up 3 bases and J gave up 3 bases, with 14 bases separating them.